Below, 22 T cell receptor beta chains from the same sample are listed, as sequenced in a study of human T cells and chemical hapten exposure (dated by TCRdb to the early 2020s). The label giving this sample's time point can be read as: patch test 3, about 24 weeks after DPC sensitization. The sample's treatment or condition, from its label and the paper: therapeutic diphenylcyclopropenone sensitization with weekly scalp DPC. Library prep was done by RACE. The reads were generated on a NextSeq 500. TCRdb's own reprocessing of the public reads used fastp at Q25 and MiXCR and kept productive beta chains. Each entry merges the rows of one CDR3 protein and shows their most common DNA and genes. The sample has 100,000 to 120,000 distinct CDR3 sequences on record, around 34% of them singletons. Around 2.7% of the sample is in the top ten clones. The sequenced sample was whole blood, obtained in connection with sensitization to the hapten diphenylcyclopropenone (DPC). All receptors come from a man in his forties with alopecia areata. Some clones in this sample may be carry-over from other donors' samples.

The chain joins TRBV3-1 to TRBJ1-1, with TRBD1 identical over 8 bases. The CDR3 sequence is 13 residues long. V shed 3 bases and J 8 bases; nucleotides not matched to a gene: 5. Germline V gives CDR1 LGHDT, CDR2 YNNKEL (reference sequence). CDR3 bases: TGTGCCAGCAGCCAGGCCGGGACAGGCGAAGCTTTCTTT. Its protein product is CASSQAGTGEAFF.

This chain uses TRBV20-1 with TRBJ1-5; D is ambiguous. Trimming left V 6 bases short and J 7 bases short, with 22 bases between. In germline, CDR1 is DFQATT, CDR2 SNEGSKA (reference sequence). CDR3 length: 15 amino acids. The CDR3 DNA reads as TGCAGTGCCCCCCCACTGACGGTCGGCGGCCAGCCCCAGCATTTT. Its protein product is CSAPPLTVGGQPQHF.

The rearrangement joins TRBV7-9 to TRBJ2-3; D not resolved. V was pared by 1 base and J by 2 bases, with 7 bases between. CDR1 and CDR2 from the germline V gene are SEHNR and FQNEAQ (reference sequence). The CDR3 has 14 residues. The CDR3 here is CASSLVTTTDTQYF. The CDR3 DNA is TGTGCCAGCAGCTTAGTAACTACCACAGATACGCAGTATTTT.

This clonotype has more than one count but fewer than ten. V gene TRBV6-5 combines with J gene TRBJ2-7; 7 nucleotides align to TRBD2. The length of the CDR3 is 15 residues. Per the germline V gene, CDR1 is MNHEY and CDR2 is SVGAGI. Unmatched junction bases numbered 6, after V lost 2 bases and J lost 2 bases. CDR3 loop: CASSYGLAEAYEQYV. DNA of the CDR3: TGTGCCAGCAGTTACGGTCTAGCGGAAGCCTACGAGCAGTACGTC.

This clonotype was observed a handful of times. This rearrangement joins TRBV12-3 or TRBV12-4 to TRBJ2-1, with 8 bases aligning to TRBD1. After removal of 1 base from V and 10 bases from J, the junction contained 6 bases not matched to a gene. The CDR3 covers 14 residues. DNA of the CDR3: TGTGCCAGCAGTTTAGGGACAGGGACTTCGGAGCAGTTCTTC. This translates into CASSLGTGTSEQFF.

The chain combines TRBV24-1 with TRBJ2-5; D is unclear. Trimming stripped 4 bases from V and 0 bases from J, with 17 bases between. Germline loops: CDR1 KGHDR, CDR2 SFDVKD. The CDR3 sequence is 17 residues long. CDR3 sequence reads: CATSDRDPSNYQETQYF. CDR3 in DNA: TGTGCCACCAGTGACCGCGATCCGTCCAACTACCAAGAGACCCAGTACTTC.

About this clonotype itself: The conserved closing phenylalanine or tryptophan is absent in this CDR3, likely reflecting a read error. The DNA is omitted, as the CDR3 cannot be located on it reliably, and the CDR3 follows TCRdb's listing. This sequence joins TRBV12-2 and TRBJ2-7; the DNA was not used to check the table's D call, TRBD1. TRBV12-2 is tagged as a pseudogene. The CDR3 spans 16 residues, counting both ends. The CDR3 sequence is CASRSSPRASSYEQYA.

The rearrangement joins TRBV28 to TRBJ2-6; D gene unclear. The CDR3 has 13 amino acids. CDR1 is MDHEN and CDR2 is SYDVKM in the germline V gene. Trimming took 10 bases from V and 4 from J, leaving 11 bases between them. The CDR3 loop is CATIRSGANVLTF. CDR3 DNA: TGTGCCACCATACGTTCAGGGGCCAACGTCCTGACTTTC.

V and J are TRBV6-6 and TRBJ1-3; D call uncertain. CDR1 is MNHNY and CDR2 is SVGAGI in the germline V gene (reference sequence). The CDR3 has 15 residues. The ends were cut back, 2 bases at V and 5 bases at J, with 13 bases in the middle. CDR3 in amino acids: CASSYDASTRNTIYF. CDR3 DNA: TGTGCCAGCAGTTACGACGCCAGCACCCGAAACACCATATATTTT.

The genes are TRBV3-1 and TRBJ2-7; TRBD2 matches at 7 bases. With 3 bases clipped from V and 3 bases from J, the junction kept 8 bases outside the gene matches. This CDR3 comprises 15 residues. CDR1 is LGHDT and CDR2 is YNNKEL in the germline V gene (reference sequence). CDR3 coding DNA: TGTGCCAGCAGCCAGGGAGGGAGGGCCCTCTACGAGCAGTACTTC. It translates to CASSQGGRALYEQYF.

There are a few counts of this clonotype. This chain joins TRBV7-8 and TRBJ2-7, with 9 bases identical to TRBD1. Germline values: CDR1 SGHVS, CDR2 FQNEAQ. J was trimmed by 4 bases and V by 0 bases; bases with no gene match: 1. CDR3 length: 14 amino acids. CDR3 sequence: CASSLADRGYEQYV. For the CDR3, the DNA is TGTGCCAGCAGCTTAGCGGACAGGGGTTACGAGCAGTACGTC.

This clonotype was counted only a few times. The DNA for the CDR3 is TGTGCCAGCTCCGTCGGGATGGACCAGCCCCAGCATTTT. Its translation: CASSVGMDQPQHF. The chain recombines TRBV18 with TRBJ1-5; the D is unclear. The CDR3 has 13 residues. V lost 6 bases and J 7 bases, leaving 13 bases between the germline ends. CDR1 KGHSH and CDR2 LQKENI come from the germline V gene.

The V and J genes are TRBV28 and TRBJ2-7; maybe TRBD2 (6 bases). This CDR3 spans 16 amino acids. Germline V lookup: CDR1 MDHEN, CDR2 SYDVKM. Trimming cost V 6 bases and J 0 bases, with 18 bases left between them. In DNA form, the CDR3 reads TGTGCCAGCAGACCGCCAAGGGTGACTAGCTCCTACGAGCAGTACTTC. Protein product: CASRPPRVTSSYEQYF. The variable domain in full, with the rest retrieved from reference TRBV28 and TRBJ2-7, is DVKVTQSSRYLVKRTGEKVFLECVQDMDHENMFWYRQDPGLGLRLIYFSYDVKMKEKGDIPEGYSVSREKKERFSLILESASTNQTSMYLCASRPPRVTSSYEQYFGPGTRLTVT.

The rearrangement uses TRBV28 and TRBJ2-7; 10 bases align to TRBD2. This CDR3 has 14 residues. Germline V gene lookup returns CDR1 MDHEN and CDR2 SYDVKM. V lost 6 bases to trimming and J lost 6 bases; unmatched junction nucleotides: 8. The CDR3 DNA sequence: TGTGCCAGCAGCCGGGGACTAGCGATCGCCGAGCAGTACTTC. Its translation is CASSRGLAIAEQYF.

The chain combines TRBV11-2 with TRBJ2-4, with TRBD1 identical over 7 bases. Trimming at V came to 1 base and at J to 0 bases, leaving 3 bases not matched to a gene. CDR1 and CDR2 (germline): SGHAT, FQNNGV. The CDR3 is 16 residues long. Written as DNA, the CDR3 is TGTGCCAGCAGCTTAGGTACAGGGGTAGCCAAAAACATTCAGTACTTC. Translating gives CASSLGTGVAKNIQYF.

This clonotype was seen a few times. The rearrangement joins TRBV6-2 or TRBV6-3 to TRBJ2-4, with D perhaps matching TRBD1 (5 bases). The CDR3 is made up of 18 amino acids. V shed 0 bases and J shed 4 bases, with 19 bases lying between them. Germline lookup yields CDR1 MNHEY and CDR2 SVGEGT. This CDR3 is CASSYSFVIAGIKNIQYF. DNA for the CDR3: TGTGCCAGCAGTTACTCCTTTGTTATCGCAGGGATTAAAAACATTCAGTACTTC.

This clonotype showed up many times. This chain links TRBV6-6 with TRBJ1-5; 9 bases agree with TRBD1. Germline V gene data show CDR1 as MNHNY and CDR2 as SVGAGI (reference sequence). This CDR3 spans 15 amino acids. V shed 2 bases and J 5 bases; nucleotides not matched to a gene: 4. DNA for the CDR3: TGTGCCAGCAGTTACAGACAGGGGGTTTATCAGCCCCAGCATTTT. It specifies CASSYRQGVYQPQHF.

The chain carries TRBV6-1 and TRBJ2-1, with TRBD2 matching 13 bases. Germline V CDR1 and CDR2: MNHNS, SASEGT. Unmatched junction bases numbered 9, after V lost 3 bases and J lost 10 bases. The CDR3 length is 16 residues. The CDR3 is CASSEALAGGPGEQFF. The CDR3 coding sequence is TGTGCCAGCAGTGAGGCACTAGCGGGAGGGCCAGGGGAGCAGTTCTTC.

This chain connects TRBV3-1 to TRBJ2-5, with 8 bases that match TRBD2. Trimming cost V 0 bases and J 9 bases; bases outside gene matches: 9. CDR1 is LGHDT, CDR2 YNNKEL, per germline (reference sequence). The CDR3 loop spans 15 amino acids. CDR3 amino acids: CASSQDTGTRIPQYF. The CDR3 coding sequence is TGTGCCAGCAGCCAAGACACCGGGACTAGAATTCCCCAGTACTTC.

This chain connects TRBV29-1 to TRBJ2-5; D perhaps matches TRBD2 (6 bases). The germline V gene has CDR1 SQVTM and CDR2 ANQGSEA. V gave up 8 bases and J gave up 4 bases, with 17 bases separating them. The CDR3 runs 13 residues. The CDR3 here is CSSMLAGLETQYF. CDR3 in DNA: TGCAGCTCCATGCTCGCGGGACTAGAGACCCAGTACTTC.

The V and J genes are TRBV28 and TRBJ2-3, with unresolved D. Germline values: CDR1 MDHEN, CDR2 SYDVKM. The V end was cut by 6 bases, the J end by 4 bases, with 14 bases between. This CDR3 region has 14 residues. CDR3 loop: CASSLQEWADTQYF. In DNA form, the CDR3 reads TGTGCCAGCAGCCTACAAGAGTGGGCAGATACGCAGTATTTT.

The rearrangement uses TRBV5-1 and TRBJ1-5; the D gene is possibly TRBD1 (5 bases). Deletions cut 4 bases from V and 5 bases from J, with 25 bases between. In germline, CDR1 is SGHRS, CDR2 YFSETQ. This CDR3 has 18 amino acids. Here the CDR3 DNA reads TGCGCCAGCAGCCAATTGCCCCCCCGGGACGGAAGTTATCAGCCCCAGCATTTT. Protein: CASSQLPPRDGSYQPQHF.